This is a list of T cell receptor beta chains from one sample in a study of T cell responses to AZD1222 COVID-19 vaccine. The repertoire was sequenced with immunoSEQ multiplex PCR; TCRdb's copy has only in-frame clones and lacks some. The table includes 100,000 to 150,000 clones, about 89% detected once. The sequencing used peripheral blood, collected on day 0 of AZD1222 vaccination. The receptors originated from an adult in good health. Both conserved end residues are part of each CDR3. The order of the fields is V gene, clone size, J gene, D gene, CDR3 DNA, CDR3 protein. The D gene is left open where the match is weak. Clone size appears in some rows only: once, few, many, or a class for an expanded clone.

>TRBV5-1|-|TRBJ2-1|TRBD1
TGCGCCAGCAGCTCAACGGGACAGGGTGTAGGACTGTACAATGAGCAGTTCTTC
CASSSTGQGVGLYNEQFF
>TRBV27|few|TRBJ1-6|-
TGTGCCAGCGGGGGTCTCATCAATTCACCCCTCCACTTT
CASGGLINSPLHF
>TRBV9|-|TRBJ1-3|TRBD1
TGTGCCAGCAGCGTAGCTTCTGGACAGGGCTTCGCTGGAAACACCATATATTTT
CASSVASGQGFAGNTIYF
>TRBV3-1/TRBV3-2|-|TRBJ1-1|TRBD1
TGTGCCAGCAGCCAAGATGAGGGGCCAGGGGGTGAAGCTTTCTTT
CASSQDEGPGGEAFF
>TRBV6-6|once|TRBJ2-6|-
TGTGCCAGCAGTCGGCGGTCAAGCCGCTCTGGGGCCAACGTCCTGACTTTC
CASSRRSSRSGANVLTF
>TRBV28|-|TRBJ1-1|-
TGTGCCAGCAGTTTGGAGGGGACAAGTGTTAGGGCCGAAGCTTTCTTT
CASSLEGTSVRAEAFF
>TRBV6-5|-|TRBJ1-2|-
TGTGCCAGCAGAACCCAGGGAGGTACTAACTATGGCTACACCTTC
CASRTQGGTNYGYTF
>TRBV4-1|-|TRBJ2-3|-
TGCGCCAGCAGCCAAGGTGTGACCACAGATACGCAGTATTTT
CASSQGVTTDTQYF
>TRBV11-2|-|TRBJ1-1|TRBD1
TGTGCCAGCAGCTTATGGACAGGGGGTTATGGCACTGAAGCTTTCTTT
CASSLWTGGYGTEAFF
>TRBV5-1|-|TRBJ2-2|TRBD1
TGCGCCAGCAGCCCGAAAGGGGGCGCGGACACCGGGGAGCTGTTTTTT
CASSPKGGADTGELFF
>TRBV7-3|-|TRBJ2-2|TRBD2
TGTGCCAGCAGCCCTAGCGGGGGGAACACCGGGGAGCTGTTTTTT
CASSPSGGNTGELFF
>TRBV7-2|-|TRBJ2-7|TRBD2
TGTGCCAGCAAACCCCAGGGACTAGCGATCTACGAGCAGTACTTC
CASKPQGLAIYEQYF
>TRBV7-8|-|TRBJ2-1|TRBD2
TGTGCCAGCAGCTTAGCGATCCTAGCGGGGACTGAGCAGTTCTTC
CASSLAILAGTEQFF
>TRBV9|-|TRBJ2-7|-
TGTGCCAGCAGCCCCATCGGGTCGAGTAGGGAGCAGTACTTC
CASSPIGSSREQYF
>TRBV5-6|-|TRBJ2-7|-
TGTGCCAGCAGAGGGGGCTCCTACGAGCAGTACTTC
CASRGGSYEQYF
>TRBV5-8|-|TRBJ1-1|-
TGTGCCAGCAGACGCCCAGGTTGGAGGACTGAAGCTTTCTTT
CASRRPGWRTEAFF
>TRBV27|-|TRBJ1-2|TRBD1
TGTGCCAGCAGTTGGACAGGGGGCGGCTATGGCTACACCTTC
CASSWTGGGYGYTF
>TRBV4-3|-|TRBJ2-2|TRBD1
TGCGCCAGCAGCCAAGTTGTATGGGCAGGGGGCCTCCCCGGGGAGCTGTTTTTT
CASSQVVWAGGLPGELFF
>TRBV27|-|TRBJ2-7|TRBD2
TGTGCCAGCAGTTCCCTAGCGGGGGGTCGGTACGAGCAGTACTTC
CASSSLAGGRYEQYF
>TRBV12-3/TRBV12-4|-|TRBJ2-5|-
TGTGCCAGCAGTTCCCCAGAGACCCAGTACTTC
CASSSPETQYF
>TRBV28|few|TRBJ2-7|-
TGTGCCAGCAGGGTTGGGGCCTCCTACGAGCAGTACTTC
CASRVGASYEQYF
>TRBV9|-|TRBJ2-5|TRBD2
TGTGCCAGCAGCGTAGGGGCAGCGGGAGGCGAGACCCAGTACTTC
CASSVGAAGGETQYF
>TRBV3-1/TRBV3-2|-|TRBJ2-1|TRBD2
TGTGCCAGCAGCCAAGAAAGTGTGGCGGGAGGGAACAATGAGCAGTTCTTC
CASSQESVAGGNNEQFF
>TRBV12-5|-|TRBJ2-3|-
TGTGCTAGTGGTTTGGTCACCAGGGACGGTACGCAGTATTTT
CASGLVTRDGTQYF